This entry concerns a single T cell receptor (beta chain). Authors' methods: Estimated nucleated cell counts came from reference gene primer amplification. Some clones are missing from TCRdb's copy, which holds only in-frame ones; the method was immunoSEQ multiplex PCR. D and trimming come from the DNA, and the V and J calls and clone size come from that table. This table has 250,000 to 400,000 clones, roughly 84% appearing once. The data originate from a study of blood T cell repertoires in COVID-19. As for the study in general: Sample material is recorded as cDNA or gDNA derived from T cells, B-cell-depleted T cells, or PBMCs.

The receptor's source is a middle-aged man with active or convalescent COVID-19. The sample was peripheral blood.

In DNA form, the CDR3 reads TGTGCCAGCAGCTTAGAGGGGCAGGGATGGTCTAATGAGCAGTTCTTC. Its protein product is CASSLEGQGWSNEQFF. The V call is TRBV11-3, the J call TRBJ2-1, with D tentatively TRBD1 (5 bases). Germline values: CDR1 SGHNT, CDR2 YENEEA. This CDR3 has 16 amino acids. The V end was cut by 0 bases, the J end by 7 bases, with 16 bases between.